This TCR beta chain originates from a study of CD8 T cells in ankylosing spondylitis. Study outcomes and limitations: Existing reports had already noted some motif variants in reactive arthritis synovial fluid and blood.

Regarding this clonotype: Its antigen is still unknown.

Making the TCR beta libraries involved quantitative 5'-RACE with molecular barcodes. TCRdb re-derived calls from the 5' RACE reads in MiXCR, one entry per CDR3 protein. This sample has 150,000 to 250,000 distinct CDR3 sequences; 9.5% to 15% occur once, and the top ten carry approximately 16%. The specimen was blood, either unsorted or a sorted T cell fraction (not recorded which). The TCR sequence derives from a male donor with ankylosing spondylitis or in good health (not recorded which).

CDR3 sequence: CASSLDPDTQYF. For the CDR3, the DNA is TGTGCCAGCAGCTTAGATCCAGATACGCAGTATTTT. The chain joins TRBV7-9 to TRBJ2-3; D gene ambiguous. This CDR3 spans 12 amino acids. Trimming took 1 base from V and 4 from J, leaving 3 bases between them. CDR1 is SEHNR, CDR2 FQNEAQ, per germline (reference sequence).